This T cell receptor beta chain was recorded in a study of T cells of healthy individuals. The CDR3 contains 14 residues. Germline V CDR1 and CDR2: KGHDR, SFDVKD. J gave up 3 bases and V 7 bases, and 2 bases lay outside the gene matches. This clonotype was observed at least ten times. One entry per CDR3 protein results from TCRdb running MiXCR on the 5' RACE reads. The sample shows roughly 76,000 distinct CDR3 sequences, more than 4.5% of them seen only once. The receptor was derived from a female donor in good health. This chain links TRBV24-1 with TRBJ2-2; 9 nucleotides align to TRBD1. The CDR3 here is CATRGQGDTGELFF. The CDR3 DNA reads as TGTGCCACCAGGGGACAGGGAGACACCGGGGAGCTGTTTTTT.